This TCR beta chain is from a study of OX40 agonist ivuxolimab in advanced cancers. Across the study: People in dose escalation had one of these cancers: hepatocellular carcinoma, melanoma, renal cell or head and neck cancer. Broader study findings: Clonal expansion was seen in CD4+ and CD8+ blood T cells by week 6 at 0.1 to 3.0 mg/kg. Clonal expansion among partial responders at 0.1-3.0 mg/kg ranked near the lowest. In general, CD8+ T cells held more expanded clones than CD4+ did, on average.

Germline CDR1 GTSNPN, CDR2 SVGIG (reference sequence). V dropped 3 bases and J dropped 7 bases, with 15 bases sitting between them. CDR3 length: 13 residues. Clones were read by immunoSEQ multiplex PCR, and TCRdb kept only the in-frame ones, dropping some. The sample lists more than 45,000 clones; approximately 88% were seen once. Only a few counts were recorded for this clone. What it recognizes is unknown. Here the sequenced sample was CD4+ or CD8+ T cells sorted from blood, taken in a trial of the OX40 agonist ivuxolimab. This TCR was recovered from an adult with an advanced solid tumor such as melanoma, head and neck, liver or kidney cancer. The chain couples TRBV30 to TRBJ1-2; D perhaps matches TRBD1 (6 bases). CDR3 in DNA: TGTGCCTGGAGCGGGGGGGCTGTCTTTGGCTACACCTTC. Protein sequence: CAWSGGAVFGYTF.